The sequence of this TCR beta chain was determined in a study of blood T cell repertoires in COVID-19. Study background: T cells, B-cell-depleted T cells, or PBMCs supplied cDNA or gDNA.

V lost 5 bases, J lost 4 bases, and 7 bases stayed unmatched. There are 16 residues in the CDR3. Germline-derived CDR1 and CDR2 are LNHDA and SQIVND (reference sequence). As handled by the study authors: It was from reference gene primer amplification that nucleated cell counts were estimated. Repertoires were generated with immunoSEQ multiplex PCR, while TCRdb's copy carries only in-frame clones and drops some. The V and J calls and clone size are taken from that table; D and trimming were inferred from the DNA. The sample has 110,000 or so clones; 85% to 90% are singletons. Sequenced input: peripheral blood. J is TRBJ2-2 and V is TRBV19; 10 nucleotides line up with TRBD1. The sequence derives from a woman aged 45-65 years with acute or convalescent COVID-19. The CDR3 DNA sequence: TGTGCCAGTAGTGTTAGGGACAGGGGAGGCACCGGGGAGCTGTTTTTT. Protein: CASSVRDRGGTGELFF.